The rows below give T cell receptor beta chains drawn from one sample of a study of T-cell memory formation after mild COVID-19. TCRdb called the 5' RACE reads again in MiXCR, with one record for every CDR3 protein. The profile shows about 160,000 distinct CDR3 sequences, around 30% of them singletons. The sample consisted of PBMCs or a T cell subset sorted from them (not recorded which). These receptors all come from an adult woman who had mild COVID-19 (a few samples of this study predate the infection). Cell type and time point are not known. Both conserved end residues are part of each CDR3. The order of the fields is CDR3 DNA, CDR3 protein, V gene, clone size, D gene, J gene. The D gene is left open where the match is weak. A clone size is listed for some rows: how often the clone was seen (once, few, many), or a class if it is expanded.

CDR3nt: TGTGCCAGCAGCTCCCTAGCAATTGAGAGGGCTAGCACAGATACGCAGTATTTT; CDR3aa: CASSSLAIERASTDTQYF; v_gene: TRBV6-5; abundance: NA; d_gene: NA; j_gene: TRBJ2-3
CDR3nt: TGCAGCCCTCTCCGGACAGGCCTGAACACTGAAGCTTTCTTT; CDR3aa: CSPLRTGLNTEAFF; v_gene: TRBV29-1; abundance: few; d_gene: TRBD1; j_gene: TRBJ1-1
CDR3nt: TGTGCCAGCAGCGTTTCCCGGGACTTCGCCTACGAGCAGTACTTC; CDR3aa: CASSVSRDFAYEQYF; v_gene: TRBV9; abundance: few; d_gene: NA; j_gene: TRBJ2-7
CDR3nt: TGTGCCAGCAGTGACAGGGGGTGGGATGAGCAGTTCTTC; CDR3aa: CASSDRGWDEQFF; v_gene: TRBV2; abundance: NA; d_gene: TRBD1; j_gene: TRBJ2-1
CDR3nt: TGTGCGCGGGGAGTATCAGGAGAGCAGTTCTTC; CDR3aa: CARGVSGEQFF; v_gene: TRBV21-1; abundance: NA; d_gene: NA; j_gene: TRBJ2-1
CDR3nt: TGTGCCAGCAGTTACTCGTGGGGAGAGACCCAGTACTTC; CDR3aa: CASSYSWGETQYF; v_gene: TRBV6-5; abundance: few; d_gene: NA; j_gene: TRBJ2-5
CDR3nt: TGTGCCAGCAGAACTTATGGGACGGGGAAGAGCAATCAGCCCCAGCATTTT; CDR3aa: CASRTYGTGKSNQPQHF; v_gene: TRBV12-3/TRBV12-4; abundance: few; d_gene: NA; j_gene: TRBJ1-5
CDR3nt: TGTGCCAGCAGCTTAAGGAGAGGCAATGAGCAGTTCTTC; CDR3aa: CASSLRRGNEQFF; v_gene: TRBV7-2; abundance: few; d_gene: NA; j_gene: TRBJ2-1
CDR3nt: TGTGCCAGCAGCTTAAACCCGTTGATAGCGGGAGAAGAAGAGACCCAGTACTTC; CDR3aa: CASSLNPLIAGEEETQYF; v_gene: TRBV7-3; abundance: few; d_gene: TRBD2; j_gene: TRBJ2-5
CDR3nt: TGTGCCAGCTCGACAGAGTCCTACGAGCAGTACTTC; CDR3aa: CASSTESYEQYF; v_gene: TRBV18; abundance: NA; d_gene: NA; j_gene: TRBJ2-7
CDR3nt: TGTGCCAGCAGCGTAGATGACAGGGCCTACGAGCAGTACTTC; CDR3aa: CASSVDDRAYEQYF; v_gene: TRBV9; abundance: NA; d_gene: TRBD1; j_gene: TRBJ2-7
CDR3nt: TGTGCCAGCAGCGCCGGCTATGAGCAGTTCTTC; CDR3aa: CASSAGYEQFF; v_gene: TRBV9; abundance: NA; d_gene: NA; j_gene: TRBJ2-1
CDR3nt: TGTGCCAGCAGCTTAGTTTACAGGGGGCCGGGCACTGAAGCTTTCTTT; CDR3aa: CASSLVYRGPGTEAFF; v_gene: TRBV7-8; abundance: few; d_gene: TRBD1; j_gene: TRBJ1-1
CDR3nt: TGTGCCAGCAGCTCCGCCCGACAGGGGGCCGGGACTGAAGCTTTCTTT; CDR3aa: CASSSARQGAGTEAFF; v_gene: TRBV11-3; abundance: NA; d_gene: TRBD1; j_gene: TRBJ1-1
CDR3nt: TGCAGTGGGACTCAAAAAGCCGAAGCTTTCTTT; CDR3aa: CSGTQKAEAFF; v_gene: TRBV20-1; abundance: NA; d_gene: NA; j_gene: TRBJ1-1
CDR3nt: TGTGCCAGCAGCCCGAGCGGTTTCCCCGGCAATGAGCAGTTCTTC; CDR3aa: CASSPSGFPGNEQFF; v_gene: TRBV7-2; abundance: once; d_gene: NA; j_gene: TRBJ2-1
CDR3nt: TGTGCCAGCACCCAATCGACAGGCAACACTGAAGCTTTCTTT; CDR3aa: CASTQSTGNTEAFF; v_gene: TRBV5-5; abundance: few; d_gene: NA; j_gene: TRBJ1-1
CDR3nt: TGCAGTGCCATCACCGGGCCCCTGAATGAGCAGTTCTTC; CDR3aa: CSAITGPLNEQFF; v_gene: TRBV20-1; abundance: NA; d_gene: NA; j_gene: TRBJ2-1
CDR3nt: TGTGCCAGCAGTGAAAAAGCTACAGGGGGCCATGGCTACACCTTC; CDR3aa: CASSEKATGGHGYTF; v_gene: TRBV2; abundance: many; d_gene: TRBD1; j_gene: TRBJ1-2
CDR3nt: TGTGCCACCAGCAGCAGTCGGGGAGGCGGGGAGCTGTTTTTT; CDR3aa: CATSSSRGGGELFF; v_gene: TRBV15; abundance: few; d_gene: NA; j_gene: TRBJ2-2
CDR3nt: TGTGCCTGGAGTCAAGGGGCAGGGAGCAATCAGCCCCAGCATTTT; CDR3aa: CAWSQGAGSNQPQHF; v_gene: TRBV30; abundance: NA; d_gene: NA; j_gene: TRBJ1-5
CDR3nt: TGTGCCAGCAGCCACGAGACTAGCGGGAGGGATTACGAGCAGTACTTC; CDR3aa: CASSHETSGRDYEQYF; v_gene: TRBV7-2; abundance: many; d_gene: TRBD2; j_gene: TRBJ2-7
CDR3nt: TGTGCCAGCAGTTTACCGGGTGGGGTCGGCTACACCTTC; CDR3aa: CASSLPGGVGYTF; v_gene: TRBV27; abundance: NA; d_gene: NA; j_gene: TRBJ1-2
CDR3nt: TGCGCCAGCAGCCAAGATGCAGCCGGGGGACCGTTCTACAATGAGCAGTTCTTC; CDR3aa: CASSQDAAGGPFYNEQFF; v_gene: TRBV4-1; abundance: NA; d_gene: NA; j_gene: TRBJ2-1
CDR3nt: TGTGCCAGCGGAGCCGGGACCCACATCACAGATACGCAGTATTTT; CDR3aa: CASGAGTHITDTQYF; v_gene: TRBV6-2/TRBV6-3; abundance: many; d_gene: NA; j_gene: TRBJ2-3
CDR3nt: TGTGCCAGCAGCTTGGAACAGCTCCAAGAGACCCAGTACTTC; CDR3aa: CASSLEQLQETQYF; v_gene: TRBV5-4; abundance: few; d_gene: NA; j_gene: TRBJ2-5
CDR3nt: TGCGCCAGCAGCTTCGGCCCGAGGACAACACAAGAGACCCAGTACTTC; CDR3aa: CASSFGPRTTQETQYF; v_gene: TRBV5-1; abundance: NA; d_gene: NA; j_gene: TRBJ2-5
CDR3nt: TGTGCCAGCAGCACAACTAGCGAGCAGTTCTTC; CDR3aa: CASSTTSEQFF; v_gene: TRBV11-3; abundance: NA; d_gene: NA; j_gene: TRBJ2-1
CDR3nt: TGTGCCAGCAGTTACTCCAGCGGGGAGTGGTACGAGCAGTACTTC; CDR3aa: CASSYSSGEWYEQYF; v_gene: TRBV6-6; abundance: NA; d_gene: TRBD2; j_gene: TRBJ2-7
CDR3nt: TGCAGTGCTAGGGGACTAGCGGGGAGGCAGTTCTTC; CDR3aa: CSARGLAGRQFF; v_gene: TRBV20-1; abundance: few; d_gene: TRBD2; j_gene: TRBJ2-1
CDR3nt: TGTGCCATCAGTGCGCACGGTCAAGAGACCCAGTACTTC; CDR3aa: CAISAHGQETQYF; v_gene: TRBV10-3; abundance: few; d_gene: NA; j_gene: TRBJ2-5
CDR3nt: TGTGCCAGCAAAGGGCAAGGGGAAAGTGGAAACACCATATATTTT; CDR3aa: CASKGQGESGNTIYF; v_gene: TRBV7-9; abundance: NA; d_gene: NA; j_gene: TRBJ1-3
CDR3nt: TGTGCCAGCAGCTCCTTAGTCTACGAGCAGTACTTC; CDR3aa: CASSSLVYEQYF; v_gene: TRBV7-9; abundance: many; d_gene: NA; j_gene: TRBJ2-7
CDR3nt: TGCGCCAGCAGCTGGACAGGGTCAAAGGATCAGCCCCAGCATTTT; CDR3aa: CASSWTGSKDQPQHF; v_gene: TRBV5-1; abundance: once; d_gene: TRBD1; j_gene: TRBJ1-5
CDR3nt: TGTGCCAGCAGAACCGGGGAGGGGGCAAGGAATGAGCAGTTCTTC; CDR3aa: CASRTGEGARNEQFF; v_gene: TRBV7-9; abundance: few; d_gene: NA; j_gene: TRBJ2-1
CDR3nt: TGCGCCAGCAGCCGCCGAGGGGGGGACTTCCAAGAGACCCAGTACTTC; CDR3aa: CASSRRGGDFQETQYF; v_gene: TRBV4-3; abundance: few; d_gene: NA; j_gene: TRBJ2-5
CDR3nt: TGTGCCACCAGTGACCCCGGGACTCCTAAGGCTACGCAGTATTTT; CDR3aa: CATSDPGTPKATQYF; v_gene: TRBV24-1; abundance: NA; d_gene: NA; j_gene: TRBJ2-3
CDR3nt: TGTGCCAGCAGCCAAGAGGGGGGGAGGGCTGAGCAGTTCTTC; CDR3aa: CASSQEGGRAEQFF; v_gene: TRBV4-2; abundance: NA; d_gene: TRBD2; j_gene: TRBJ2-1
CDR3nt: TGTGCCACCAGTGATTTCAGGGGGAGGGAGCAGTACTTC; CDR3aa: CATSDFRGREQYF; v_gene: TRBV24-1; abundance: NA; d_gene: NA; j_gene: TRBJ2-7
CDR3nt: TGTGCCAGCAGCCAGGGGGGCTATGGCTACACCTTC; CDR3aa: CASSQGGYGYTF; v_gene: TRBV3-1; abundance: NA; d_gene: NA; j_gene: TRBJ1-2
CDR3nt: TGTGCCAGCAGCCCCGGCAGGGGCTCCGAGCAGTACTTC; CDR3aa: CASSPGRGSEQYF; v_gene: TRBV6-1; abundance: NA; d_gene: NA; j_gene: TRBJ2-7
CDR3nt: TGTGCCAGCAGCAAAGTCAGGACAGAACTATACGAGCAGTACTTC; CDR3aa: CASSKVRTELYEQYF; v_gene: TRBV21-1; abundance: NA; d_gene: NA; j_gene: TRBJ2-7
CDR3nt: TGTGCCATCAGTGAGTCCCCCCTACGCCAGCCCAGAATGAGGGAAAAACTGTTTTTT; CDR3aa: CAISESPLRQPRMREKLFF; v_gene: TRBV10-3; abundance: NA; d_gene: NA; j_gene: TRBJ1-4
CDR3nt: TGCAGCGTTGCGGCTAGCGAGACCCAGTACTTC; CDR3aa: CSVAASETQYF; v_gene: TRBV29-1; abundance: few; d_gene: NA; j_gene: TRBJ2-5
CDR3nt: TGCGCCAGCAGCTCGTCCGGGACATATTCCTACGAGCAGTACTTC; CDR3aa: CASSSSGTYSYEQYF; v_gene: TRBV5-1; abundance: few; d_gene: NA; j_gene: TRBJ2-7
CDR3nt: TGTGCCACCCAGACCTATAGCAATCAGCCCCAGCATTTT; CDR3aa: CATQTYSNQPQHF; v_gene: TRBV7-3; abundance: NA; d_gene: NA; j_gene: TRBJ1-5
CDR3nt: TGTGCCAGCACCCTGGGGCGGGGAACTATTTCACCCCTCCACTTT; CDR3aa: CASTLGRGTISPLHF; v_gene: TRBV6-1; abundance: NA; d_gene: NA; j_gene: TRBJ1-6
CDR3nt: TGCGCCAGCAGCCTACTGACAGGGGGCTCCTACGAGCAGTACTTC; CDR3aa: CASSLLTGGSYEQYF; v_gene: TRBV4-3; abundance: NA; d_gene: TRBD1; j_gene: TRBJ2-7
CDR3nt: TGTGCCAGCAGCTTATATTCCGGGGCCTACGAGCAGTACTTC; CDR3aa: CASSLYSGAYEQYF; v_gene: TRBV7-9; abundance: few; d_gene: NA; j_gene: TRBJ2-7
CDR3nt: TGCGCCAGCAGCCCCCAGTCCCGGGACAGAACCACTGAAGCTTTCTTT; CDR3aa: CASSPQSRDRTTEAFF; v_gene: TRBV5-1; abundance: few; d_gene: TRBD1; j_gene: TRBJ1-1
CDR3nt: TGTGCCAGCTCGGACAGACACAATGAGCAGTTCTTC; CDR3aa: CASSDRHNEQFF; v_gene: TRBV7-9; abundance: few; d_gene: NA; j_gene: TRBJ2-1
CDR3nt: TGTGCCAGCAGCTCAACCGAGACGAACACCGGGGAGCTGTTTTTT; CDR3aa: CASSSTETNTGELFF; v_gene: TRBV7-9; abundance: NA; d_gene: NA; j_gene: TRBJ2-2
CDR3nt: TGTGCCAGCAGTCTCGGGTCATCCTTGAGCACCGGGGAGCTGTTTTTT; CDR3aa: CASSLGSSLSTGELFF; v_gene: TRBV6-5; abundance: NA; d_gene: NA; j_gene: TRBJ2-2
CDR3nt: TGTGCCAGCAGAACGGGACAGGGGGCCACAGATACGCAGTATTTT; CDR3aa: CASRTGQGATDTQYF; v_gene: TRBV12-3/TRBV12-4; abundance: NA; d_gene: TRBD1; j_gene: TRBJ2-3